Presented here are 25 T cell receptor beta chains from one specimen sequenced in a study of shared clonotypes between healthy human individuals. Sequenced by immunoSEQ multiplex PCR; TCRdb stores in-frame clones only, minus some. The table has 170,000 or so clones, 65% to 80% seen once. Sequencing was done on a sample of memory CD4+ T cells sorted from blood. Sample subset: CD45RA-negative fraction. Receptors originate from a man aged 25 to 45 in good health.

CDR3 sequence (DNA): TGCGCCAGCAGTCCCGGACTAGCGGGAGAATTAGATACGCAGTATTTT. Protein product: CASSPGLAGELDTQYF. V is TRBV5-1 and J is TRBJ2-3; 13 positions match TRBD2. The V segment lost 5 bases and the J segment 5 bases; nucleotides outside the gene matches: 8. This CDR3 contains 16 residues. Germline V CDR1 and CDR2: SGHRS, YFSETQ.

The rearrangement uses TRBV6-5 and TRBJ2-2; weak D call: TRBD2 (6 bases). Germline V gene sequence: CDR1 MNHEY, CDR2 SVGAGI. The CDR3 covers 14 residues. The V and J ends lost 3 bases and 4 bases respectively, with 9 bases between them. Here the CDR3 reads CASSYRGGTGELFF. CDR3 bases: TGTGCCAGCAGTTATAGGGGAGGCACCGGGGAGCTGTTTTTT.

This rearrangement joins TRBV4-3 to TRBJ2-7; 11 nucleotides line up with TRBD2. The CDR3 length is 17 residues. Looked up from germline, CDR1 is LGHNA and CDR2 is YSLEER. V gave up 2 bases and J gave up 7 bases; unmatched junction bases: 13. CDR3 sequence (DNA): TGCGCCAGCAGCCAAACCCGAGGACTAGCGGGTCGGAGGGAGCAGTACTTC. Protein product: CASSQTRGLAGRREQYF.

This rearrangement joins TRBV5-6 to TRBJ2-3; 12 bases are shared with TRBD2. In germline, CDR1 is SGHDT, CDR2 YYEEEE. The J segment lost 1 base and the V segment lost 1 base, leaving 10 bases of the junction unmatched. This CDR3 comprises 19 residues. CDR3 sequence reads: CASSLRLAGGPMGTDTQYF. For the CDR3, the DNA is TGTGCCAGCAGCTTGAGGCTAGCGGGAGGGCCGATGGGCACAGATACGCAGTATTTT.

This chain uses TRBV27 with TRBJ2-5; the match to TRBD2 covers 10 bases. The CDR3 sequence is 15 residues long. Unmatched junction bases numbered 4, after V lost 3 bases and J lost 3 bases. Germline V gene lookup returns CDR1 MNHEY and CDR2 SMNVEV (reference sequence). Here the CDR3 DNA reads TGTGCCAGCAGTTTTGTCCTAGCGGGAGAAGAGACCCAGTACTTC. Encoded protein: CASSFVLAGEETQYF.

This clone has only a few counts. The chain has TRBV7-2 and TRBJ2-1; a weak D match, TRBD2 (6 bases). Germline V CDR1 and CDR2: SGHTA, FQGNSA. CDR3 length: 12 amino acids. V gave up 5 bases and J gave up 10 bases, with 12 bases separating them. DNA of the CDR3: TGTGCCAGCAGCCCGGGACTTTTGGAGCAGTTCTTC. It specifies CASSPGLLEQFF. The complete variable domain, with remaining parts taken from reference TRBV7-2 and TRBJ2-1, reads GAGVSQSPSNKVTEKGKDVELRCDPISGHTALYWYRQSLGQGLEFLIYFQGNSAPDKSGLPSDRFSAERTGGSVSTLTIQRTQQEDSAVYLCASSPGLLEQFFGPGTRLTVL.

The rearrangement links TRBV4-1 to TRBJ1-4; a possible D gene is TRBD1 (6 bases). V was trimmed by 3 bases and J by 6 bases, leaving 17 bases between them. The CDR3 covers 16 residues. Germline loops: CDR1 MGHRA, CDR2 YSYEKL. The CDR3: CASSQFGGQDDEKLFF. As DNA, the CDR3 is TGCGCCAGCAGCCAGTTCGGGGGGCAGGATGATGAAAAACTGTTTTTT.

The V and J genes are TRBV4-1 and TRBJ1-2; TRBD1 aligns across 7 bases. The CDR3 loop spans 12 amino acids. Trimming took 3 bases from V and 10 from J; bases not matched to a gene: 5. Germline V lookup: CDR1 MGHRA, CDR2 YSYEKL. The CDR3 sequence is CASSQDRRDYTF. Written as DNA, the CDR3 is TGCGCCAGCAGCCAGGACAGGAGAGACTACACCTTC.

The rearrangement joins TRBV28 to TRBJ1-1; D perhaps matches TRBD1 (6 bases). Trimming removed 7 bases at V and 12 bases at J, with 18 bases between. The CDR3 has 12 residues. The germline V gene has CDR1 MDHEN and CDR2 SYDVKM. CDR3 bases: TGTGCCAGCACCACCCACGGGGGGGCGTCTTTCTTT. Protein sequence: CASTTHGGASFF.

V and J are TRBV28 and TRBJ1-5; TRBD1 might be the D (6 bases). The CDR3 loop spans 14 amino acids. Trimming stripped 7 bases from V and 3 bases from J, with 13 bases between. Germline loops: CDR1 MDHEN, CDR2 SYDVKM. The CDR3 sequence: CASIQGTINQPQHF. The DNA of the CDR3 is TGTGCCAGCATCCAAGGGACAATCAATCAGCCCCAGCATTTT.

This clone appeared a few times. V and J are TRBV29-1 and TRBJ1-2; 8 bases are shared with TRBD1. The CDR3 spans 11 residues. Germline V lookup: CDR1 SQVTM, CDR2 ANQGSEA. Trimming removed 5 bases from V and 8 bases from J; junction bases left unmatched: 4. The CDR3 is CSVWTGNGYTF. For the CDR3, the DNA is TGCAGCGTTTGGACAGGGAACGGCTACACCTTC.

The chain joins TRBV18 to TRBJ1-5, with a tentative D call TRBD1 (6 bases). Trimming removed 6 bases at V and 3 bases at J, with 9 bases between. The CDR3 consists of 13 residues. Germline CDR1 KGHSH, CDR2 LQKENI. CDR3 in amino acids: CASSGQYNQPQHF. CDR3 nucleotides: TGTGCCAGCTCCGGACAGTACAATCAGCCCCAGCATTTT. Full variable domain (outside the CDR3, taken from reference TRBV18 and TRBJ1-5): NAGVMQNPRHLVRRRGQEARLRCSPMKGHSHVYWYRQLPEEGLKFMVYLQKENIIDESGMPKERFSAEFPKEGPSILRIQQVVRGDSAAYFCASSGQYNQPQHFGDGTRLSIL.

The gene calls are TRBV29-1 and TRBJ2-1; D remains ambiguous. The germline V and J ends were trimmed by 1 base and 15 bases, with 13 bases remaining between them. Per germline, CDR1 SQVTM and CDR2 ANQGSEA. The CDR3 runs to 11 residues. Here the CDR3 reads CSVEGLGFLFF. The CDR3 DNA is TGCAGCGTTGAAGGGCTGGGGTTTCTGTTCTTC.

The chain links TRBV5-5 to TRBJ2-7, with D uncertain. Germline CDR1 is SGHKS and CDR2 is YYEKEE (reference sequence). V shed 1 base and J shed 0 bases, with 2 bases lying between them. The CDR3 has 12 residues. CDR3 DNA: TGTGCCAGCAGCTTGAACTCCTACGAGCAGTACTTC. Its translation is CASSLNSYEQYF.

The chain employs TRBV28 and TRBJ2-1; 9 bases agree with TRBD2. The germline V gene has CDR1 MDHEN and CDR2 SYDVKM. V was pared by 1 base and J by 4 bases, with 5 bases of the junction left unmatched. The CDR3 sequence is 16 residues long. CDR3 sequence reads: CASSLYRTSGYNEQFF. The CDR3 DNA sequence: TGTGCCAGCAGTTTATACCGCACTAGCGGGTACAATGAGCAGTTCTTC.

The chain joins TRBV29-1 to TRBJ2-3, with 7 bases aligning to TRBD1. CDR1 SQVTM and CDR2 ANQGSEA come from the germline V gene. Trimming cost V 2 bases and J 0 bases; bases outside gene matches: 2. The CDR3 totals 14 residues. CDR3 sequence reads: CSVEPGQSTDTQYF. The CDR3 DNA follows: TGCAGCGTTGAACCGGGACAGAGCACAGATACGCAGTATTTT.

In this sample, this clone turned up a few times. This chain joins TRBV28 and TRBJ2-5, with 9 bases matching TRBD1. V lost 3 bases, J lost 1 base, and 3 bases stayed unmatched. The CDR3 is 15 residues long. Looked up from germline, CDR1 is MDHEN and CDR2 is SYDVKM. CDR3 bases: TGTGCCAGCAGTTTTGGGACAGGGTTCCAAGAGACCCAGTACTTC. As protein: CASSFGTGFQETQYF.

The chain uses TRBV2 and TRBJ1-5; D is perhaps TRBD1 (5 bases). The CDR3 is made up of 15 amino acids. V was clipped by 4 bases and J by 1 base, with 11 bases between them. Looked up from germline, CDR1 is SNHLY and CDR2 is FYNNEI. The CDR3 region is CASSGGTGSNQPQHF. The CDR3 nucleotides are TGTGCCAGCAGTGGGGGGACCGGGAGCAATCAGCCCCAGCATTTT.

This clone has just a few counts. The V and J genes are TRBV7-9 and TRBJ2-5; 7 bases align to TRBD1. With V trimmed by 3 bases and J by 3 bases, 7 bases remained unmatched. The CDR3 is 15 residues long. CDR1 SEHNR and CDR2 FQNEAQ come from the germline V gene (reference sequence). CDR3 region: CASSFGDSAKETQYF. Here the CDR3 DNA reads TGTGCCAGCAGCTTTGGGGACAGCGCCAAAGAGACCCAGTACTTC. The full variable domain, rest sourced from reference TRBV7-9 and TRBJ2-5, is DTGVSQNPRHKITKRGQNVTFRCDPISEHNRLYWYRQTLGQGPEFLTYFQNEAQLEKSRLLSDRFSAERPKGSFSTLEIQRTEQGDSAMYLCASSFGDSAKETQYFGPGTRLLVL.

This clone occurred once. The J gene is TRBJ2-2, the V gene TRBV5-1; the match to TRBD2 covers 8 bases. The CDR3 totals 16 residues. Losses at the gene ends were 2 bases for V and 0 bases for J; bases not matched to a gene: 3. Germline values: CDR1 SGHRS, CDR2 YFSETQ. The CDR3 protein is CASSLSSGSNTGELFF. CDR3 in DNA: TGCGCCAGCAGCTTATCTAGCGGGTCGAACACCGGGGAGCTGTTTTTT.

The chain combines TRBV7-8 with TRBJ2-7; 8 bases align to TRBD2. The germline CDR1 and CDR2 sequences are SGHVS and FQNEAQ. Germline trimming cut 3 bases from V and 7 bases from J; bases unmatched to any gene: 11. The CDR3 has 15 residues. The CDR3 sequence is CASSLLIREGREQYF. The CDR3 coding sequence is TGTGCCAGCAGCTTGTTAATCCGGGAGGGCCGAGAGCAGTACTTC.

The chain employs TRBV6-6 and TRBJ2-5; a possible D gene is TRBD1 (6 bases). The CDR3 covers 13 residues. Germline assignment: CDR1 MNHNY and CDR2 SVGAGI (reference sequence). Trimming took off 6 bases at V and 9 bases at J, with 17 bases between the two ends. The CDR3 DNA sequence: TGTGCCAGCAGCGAGAACAGGGAGAGGTCCCAGTACTTC. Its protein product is CASSENRERSQYF.

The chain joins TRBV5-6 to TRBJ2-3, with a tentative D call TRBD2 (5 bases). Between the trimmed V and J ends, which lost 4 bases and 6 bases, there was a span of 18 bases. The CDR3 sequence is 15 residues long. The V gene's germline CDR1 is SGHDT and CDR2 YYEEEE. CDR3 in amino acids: CASSQSLGRVDTQYF. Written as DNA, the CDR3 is TGTGCCAGCAGCCAGTCTCTAGGGAGAGTGGATACGCAGTATTTT. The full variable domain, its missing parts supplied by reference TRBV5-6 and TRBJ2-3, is DAGVTQSPTHLIKTRGQQVTLRCSPKSGHDTVSWYQQALGQGPQFIFQYYEEEERQRGNFPDRFSGHQFPNYSSELNVNALLLGDSALYLCASSQSLGRVDTQYFGPGTRLTVL.

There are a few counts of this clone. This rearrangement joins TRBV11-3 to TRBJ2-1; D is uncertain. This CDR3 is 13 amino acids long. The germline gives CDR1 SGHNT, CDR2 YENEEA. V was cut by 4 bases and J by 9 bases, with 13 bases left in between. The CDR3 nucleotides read TGTGCCAGCAGCTCAAGAAAGAGTGTTGAGCAGTTCTTC. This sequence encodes CASSSRKSVEQFF.

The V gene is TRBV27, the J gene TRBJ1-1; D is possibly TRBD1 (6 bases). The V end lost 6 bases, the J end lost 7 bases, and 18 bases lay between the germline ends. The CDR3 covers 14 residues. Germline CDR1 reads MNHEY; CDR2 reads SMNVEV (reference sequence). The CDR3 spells CASRSGGGRFEAFF. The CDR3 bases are TGTGCCAGCAGGAGCGGGGGCGGACGCTTTGAAGCTTTCTTT.